This T cell receptor beta chain was retrieved from a study of identical twins. CDR3 length: 16 amino acids. V was clipped by 1 base and J by 2 bases, with 13 bases between them. The V gene's germline CDR1 is SGHAT and CDR2 FQNNGV. MiXCR, applied by TCRdb to the 5' RACE reads, yields one record per CDR3 protein. Here the sample spans roughly 500,000 distinct CDR3 sequences, roughly a fifth being singletons. Concerning this clonotype itself: Its antigen remains unknown.

General study findings and limits: Conclusions rested on cross-sectional statistics rather than following the same donors.

The sample was also linked to a second study, of T cells expressing NK-cell markers. This second report adds: Seven donors tested HCMV-seropositive and one tested seronegative among the eight sequenced. Nothing established the HCMV specificity of expanded NKG2C+ T cell clones.

Sample: CD4+ T cells sorted from blood. This receptor was taken from a woman in her late teens or twenties in good health. The chain is built from TRBV11-2 and TRBJ2-3; a possible D gene is TRBD2 (7 bases). The CDR3 DNA reads as TGTGCCAGCAGCTTAGTAGTTGGGGGGGCCACAGATACGCAGTATTTT. Protein sequence: CASSLVVGGATDTQYF.